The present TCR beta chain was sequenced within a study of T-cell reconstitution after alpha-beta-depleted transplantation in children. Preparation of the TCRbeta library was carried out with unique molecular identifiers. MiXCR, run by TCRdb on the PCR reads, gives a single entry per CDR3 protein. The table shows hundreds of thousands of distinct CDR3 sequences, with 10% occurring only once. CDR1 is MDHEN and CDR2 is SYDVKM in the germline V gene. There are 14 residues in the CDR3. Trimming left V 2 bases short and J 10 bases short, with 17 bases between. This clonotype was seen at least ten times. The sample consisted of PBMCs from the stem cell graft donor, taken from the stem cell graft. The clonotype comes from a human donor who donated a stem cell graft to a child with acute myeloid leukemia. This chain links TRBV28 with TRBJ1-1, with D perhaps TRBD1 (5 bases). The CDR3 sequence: CASSLLDQGRGAFF. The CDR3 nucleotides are TGTGCCAGCAGTTTACTAGATCAGGGCCGCGGAGCTTTCTTT.